The clone carrying this T cell receptor (beta chain) appeared a single time. The data belong to a study of shared clonotypes between healthy human individuals. Study overall: Participating donors consisted of a couple of women and a few men aged 18 to 49.

It was across several immunoSEQ plates that each subset's genomic DNA was evenly split. TCRdb's copy holds only in-frame clones and misses some; the assay was immunoSEQ multiplex PCR. The table shows about 490,000 clones, with 75% to 85% occurring only once. Germline CDR1 reads MDHEN; CDR2 reads SYDVKM. With 2 bases removed from V and 0 bases from J, the gap between germline ends came to 7 bases. The CDR3 runs 15 residues. Healthy HIV-negative adults without recent acute infections or vaccinations served as donors. The material sequenced was PBMCs. The TCR sequence derives from a woman in her 40s in good health. Some clones in this sample may be carry-over from other donors' samples. This chain uses TRBV28 with TRBJ2-2; no reliable D call. The CDR3 bases are TGTGCCAGCAGTTTAGACGGAGCGAACACCGGGGAGCTGTTTTTT. Protein product: CASSLDGANTGELFF.